Each of the 14 T cell receptor beta chains below was sequenced from the same sample in a study of blood T cell repertoires in COVID-19. TCRdb keeps only in-frame clones here, not all; method: immunoSEQ multiplex PCR. The table includes about 47,000 clones, around 82% detected once. Source material: peripheral blood. These receptors originate from a woman older than 75 with COVID-19, enrolled during active disease.

This chain connects TRBV27 to TRBJ1-2, with TRBD1 as a possible D gene (6 bases). V was clipped by 6 bases and J by 5 bases, with 10 bases between them. From germline, CDR1 is MNHEY and CDR2 SMNVEV (reference sequence). CDR3 length: 12 residues. CDR3 amino acids: CASRQGLYGYTF. Here the CDR3 DNA reads TGTGCCAGCAGACAGGGACTATATGGCTACACCTTC.

The chain recombines TRBV28 with TRBJ1-2; D unclear. Trimming removed 4 bases from V and 4 bases from J, with 13 bases in between. CDR1 is MDHEN and CDR2 is SYDVKM in the germline V gene. The CDR3 is made up of 14 amino acids. The CDR3 DNA follows: TGTGCCAGCAGTTCTCAACTAGTCGGCTATGGCTACACCTTC. Translated, it gives CASSSQLVGYGYTF.

The genes are TRBV30 and TRBJ1-6, with D possibly TRBD1 on 5 matching bases. The V gene's germline CDR1 is GTSNPN and CDR2 SVGIG (reference sequence). The CDR3 extends over 15 amino acids. With 3 bases removed from V and 10 bases from J, the gap between germline ends came to 19 bases. The DNA of the CDR3 is TGTGCCTGGAGAGCCCCCGGGGGAACAGGCTCACCCCTCCACTTT. It is translated as CAWRAPGGTGSPLHF. Full variable domain (missing parts from reference TRBV30 and TRBJ1-6): SQTIHQWPATLVQPVGSPLSLECTVEGTSNPNLYWYRQAAGRGLQLLFYSVGIGQISSEVPQNLSASRPQDRQFILSSKKLLLSDSGFYLCAWRAPGGTGSPLHFGNGTRLTVT.

The chain carries TRBV5-1 and TRBJ2-2, with 11 positions matching TRBD2. V was clipped by 3 bases and J by 10 bases; unmatched bases: 8. Germline values: CDR1 SGHRS, CDR2 YFSETQ. The CDR3 contains 15 residues. The CDR3 region has the DNA TGCGCCAGCAGCTGGGGACTAGCGGCCCCCCCGGAGCTGTTTTTT. It yields the protein CASSWGLAAPPELFF.

This clone occurred a few times. The chain joins TRBV6-5 to TRBJ2-3, with D maybe TRBD1 (5 bases). Germline V CDR1 and CDR2: MNHEY, SVGAGI. The CDR3 covers 14 residues. V dropped 7 bases and J dropped 1 base, with 12 bases sitting between them. Here the CDR3 DNA reads TGTGCCAGCAATACGCAAGGGGGCACAGATACGCAGTATTTT. Translated: CASNTQGGTDTQYF.

The gene calls are TRBV7-3 and TRBJ2-1; 8 bases fit TRBD2. Germline assignment: CDR1 SGHTA and CDR2 FQGTGA. There are 14 residues in the CDR3. The J segment lost 6 bases and the V segment lost 4 bases, leaving 5 bases of the junction unmatched. CDR3 in amino acids: CASSSPGTSNEQFF. CDR3 nucleotide sequence: TGTGCCAGCAGCTCGCCAGGGACTAGCAATGAGCAGTTCTTC.

The sample holds one count of this clone. The chain combines TRBV11-2 with TRBJ1-3, with D possibly matching TRBD1 (6 bases). V gave up 3 bases and J gave up 1 base, with 13 bases separating them. Germline V gene data show CDR1 as SGHAT and CDR2 as FQNNGV. CDR3 length: 16 residues. The DNA for the CDR3 is TGTGCCAGCAGCTTCGGGGGGCCAGGGTCTGGAAACACCATATATTTT. Amino acids: CASSFGGPGSGNTIYF.

The chain has TRBV12-3 or TRBV12-4 and TRBJ1-3, with D possibly TRBD1 on 5 matching bases. The germline V and J ends were trimmed by 3 bases and 6 bases, with 9 bases remaining between them. The CDR3 is 13 residues long. This chain's CDR3 is CASSFGTINTIYF. CDR3 sequence (DNA): TGTGCCAGCAGTTTTGGGACTATAAACACCATATATTTT.

The chain joins TRBV19 to TRBJ2-7; 7 positions match TRBD1. The V segment lost 7 bases and the J segment 2 bases; nucleotides outside the gene matches: 8. From germline, CDR1 is LNHDA and CDR2 SQIVND (reference sequence). The CDR3 consists of 14 residues. The CDR3 coding sequence is TGTGCCAGTAATACAGGGGAGCCACCCTACGAGCAGTACTTC. Translated, it gives CASNTGEPPYEQYF.

The chain uses TRBV7-9 and TRBJ2-7, with TRBD1 matching over 8 bases. The CDR3 runs to 13 residues. V dropped 5 bases and J dropped 5; count of bases not matched to a gene: 5. The germline V gene encodes CDR1 SEHNR and CDR2 FQNEAQ (reference sequence). The CDR3 is CASSAMTGDEQYF. The CDR3 DNA reads as TGTGCCAGCAGCGCGATGACAGGGGACGAGCAGTACTTC.

This chain connects TRBV4-1 to TRBJ1-5; possible D gene TRBD1, 5 bases. From germline, CDR1 is MGHRA and CDR2 YSYEKL. Trimming shortened V by 1 base and J by 4 bases, and 11 bases separated the two germline ends. The CDR3 is 15 amino acids. The CDR3 region is CASSQVRQGNQPQHF. The CDR3 DNA reads as TGCGCCAGCAGCCAAGTTCGGCAGGGAAATCAGCCCCAGCATTTT.

The gene calls are TRBV29-1 and TRBJ1-2, with 7 bases fitting TRBD1. Trimming at V came to 6 bases and at J to 4 bases, leaving 5 bases not matched to a gene. The germline V gene has CDR1 SQVTM and CDR2 ANQGSEA. The CDR3 totals 12 residues. The CDR3 sequence is CSVVTGTYGYTF. The CDR3 DNA reads as TGCAGCGTCGTGACAGGGACCTATGGCTACACCTTC.

This clone was seen only a few times. The chain links TRBV29-1 to TRBJ2-7; 7 nucleotides line up with TRBD2. Germline V gene lookup returns CDR1 SQVTM and CDR2 ANQGSEA. This CDR3 region has 14 residues. The V and J ends lost 6 bases and 7 bases, in that order; junction bases with no gene match: 15. CDR3 protein: CSVGGGLTSWEQYF. The DNA of the CDR3 is TGCAGCGTGGGGGGGGGACTTACTAGTTGGGAGCAGTACTTC.

This chain uses TRBV29-1 with TRBJ1-2, with a possible D match to TRBD1 (6 bases). There are 11 residues in the CDR3. Trimming removed 6 bases from V and 7 bases from J, with 12 bases in between. Germline V gene data show CDR1 as SQVTM and CDR2 as ANQGSEA. The DNA for the CDR3 is TGCAGCGTGCACAGGGAAGGTGGCTACACCTTC. It is translated as CSVHREGGYTF.